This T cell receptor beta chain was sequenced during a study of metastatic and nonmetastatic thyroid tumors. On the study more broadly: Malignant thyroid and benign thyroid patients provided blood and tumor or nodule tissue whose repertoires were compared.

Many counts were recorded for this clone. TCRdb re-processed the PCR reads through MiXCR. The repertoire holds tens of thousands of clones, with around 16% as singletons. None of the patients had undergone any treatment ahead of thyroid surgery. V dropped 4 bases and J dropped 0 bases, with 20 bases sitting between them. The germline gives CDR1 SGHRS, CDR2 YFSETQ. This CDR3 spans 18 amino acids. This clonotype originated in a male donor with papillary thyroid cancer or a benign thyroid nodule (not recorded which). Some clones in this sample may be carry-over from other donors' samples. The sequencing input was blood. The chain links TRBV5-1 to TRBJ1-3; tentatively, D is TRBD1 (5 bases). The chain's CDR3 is CASSPSLGGVNSGNTIYF. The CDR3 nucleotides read TGCGCCAGCAGCCCCAGCCTCGGGGGGGTGAACTCTGGAAACACCATATATTTT.